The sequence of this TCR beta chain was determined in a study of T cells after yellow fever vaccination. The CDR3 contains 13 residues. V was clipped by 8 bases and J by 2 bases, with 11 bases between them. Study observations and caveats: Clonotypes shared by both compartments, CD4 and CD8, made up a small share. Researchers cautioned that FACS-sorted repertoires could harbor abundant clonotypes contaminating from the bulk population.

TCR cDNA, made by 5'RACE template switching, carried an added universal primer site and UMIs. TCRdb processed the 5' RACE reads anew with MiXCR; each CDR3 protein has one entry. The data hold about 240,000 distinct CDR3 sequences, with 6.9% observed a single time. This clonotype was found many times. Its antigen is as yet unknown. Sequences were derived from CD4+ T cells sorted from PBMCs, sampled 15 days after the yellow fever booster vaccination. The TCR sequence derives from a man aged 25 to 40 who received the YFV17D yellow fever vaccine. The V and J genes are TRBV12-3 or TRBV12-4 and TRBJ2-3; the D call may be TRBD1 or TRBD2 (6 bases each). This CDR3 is CASSRGLTDTQYF. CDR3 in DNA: TGTGCCAGCTCCAGGGGACTCACAGATACGCAGTATTTT.